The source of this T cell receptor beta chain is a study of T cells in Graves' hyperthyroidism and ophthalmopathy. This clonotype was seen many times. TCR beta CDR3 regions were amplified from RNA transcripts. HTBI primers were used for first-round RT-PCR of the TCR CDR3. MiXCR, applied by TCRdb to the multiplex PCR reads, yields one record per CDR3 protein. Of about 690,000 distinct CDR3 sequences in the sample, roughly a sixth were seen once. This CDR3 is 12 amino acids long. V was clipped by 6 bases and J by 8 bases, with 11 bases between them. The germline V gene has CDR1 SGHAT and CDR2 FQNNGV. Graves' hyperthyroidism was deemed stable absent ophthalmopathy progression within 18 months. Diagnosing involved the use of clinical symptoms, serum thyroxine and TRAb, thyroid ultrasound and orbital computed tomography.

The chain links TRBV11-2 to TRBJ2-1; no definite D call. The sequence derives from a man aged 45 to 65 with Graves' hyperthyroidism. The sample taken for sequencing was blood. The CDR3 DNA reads TGTGCCAGCAGTTTCAATGGGGATGAGCAGTTCTTC. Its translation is CASSFNGDEQFF.